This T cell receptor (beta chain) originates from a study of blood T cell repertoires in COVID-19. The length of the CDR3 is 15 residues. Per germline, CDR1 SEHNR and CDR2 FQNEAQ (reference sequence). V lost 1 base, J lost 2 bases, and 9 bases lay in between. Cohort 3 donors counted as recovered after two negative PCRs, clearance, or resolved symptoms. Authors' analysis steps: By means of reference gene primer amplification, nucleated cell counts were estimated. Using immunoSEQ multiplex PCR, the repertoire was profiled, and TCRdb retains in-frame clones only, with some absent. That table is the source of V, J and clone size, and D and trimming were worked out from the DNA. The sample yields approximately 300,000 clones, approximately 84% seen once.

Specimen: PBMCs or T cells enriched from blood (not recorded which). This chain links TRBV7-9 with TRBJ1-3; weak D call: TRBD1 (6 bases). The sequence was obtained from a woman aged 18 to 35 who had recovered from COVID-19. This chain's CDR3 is CASSLEGTTGNTIYF. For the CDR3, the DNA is TGTGCCAGCAGCTTAGAAGGGACAACTGGAAACACCATATATTTT.